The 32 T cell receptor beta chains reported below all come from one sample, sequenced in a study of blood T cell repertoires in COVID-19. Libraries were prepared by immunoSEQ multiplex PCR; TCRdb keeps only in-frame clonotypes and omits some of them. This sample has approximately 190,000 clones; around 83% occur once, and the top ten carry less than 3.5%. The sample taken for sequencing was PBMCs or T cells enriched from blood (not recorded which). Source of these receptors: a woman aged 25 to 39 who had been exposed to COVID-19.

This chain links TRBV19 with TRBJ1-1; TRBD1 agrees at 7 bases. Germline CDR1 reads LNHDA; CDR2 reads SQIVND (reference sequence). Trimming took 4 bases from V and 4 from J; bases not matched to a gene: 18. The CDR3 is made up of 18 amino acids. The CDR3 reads CASSTQIRQGGESTEAFF. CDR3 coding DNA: TGTGCCAGTAGTACACAAATAAGACAGGGTGGGGAGAGCACTGAAGCTTTCTTT.

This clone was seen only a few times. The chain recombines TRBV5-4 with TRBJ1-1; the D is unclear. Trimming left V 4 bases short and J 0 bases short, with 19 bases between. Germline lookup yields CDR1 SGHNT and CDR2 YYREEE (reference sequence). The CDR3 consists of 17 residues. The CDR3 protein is CASSPSTRATLNTEAFF. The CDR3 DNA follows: TGTGCCAGCAGCCCCTCAACAAGAGCGACTTTGAACACTGAAGCTTTCTTT. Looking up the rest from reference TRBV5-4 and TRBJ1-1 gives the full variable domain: ETGVTQSPTHLIKTRGQQVTLRCSSQSGHNTVSWYQQALGQGPQFIFQYYREEENGRGNFPPRFSGLQFPNYSSELNVNALELDDSALYLCASSPSTRATLNTEAFFGQGTRLTVV.

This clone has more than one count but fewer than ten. For the CDR3, the DNA is TGCGCCAGCAGCCAGATGACAGAGAACACTGAAGCTTTCTTT. Protein product: CASSQMTENTEAFF. V and J are TRBV4-1 and TRBJ1-1; maybe TRBD1 (5 bases). Germline V CDR1 and CDR2: MGHRA, YSYEKL. The CDR3 consists of 14 residues. The germline V and J ends were trimmed by 3 bases and 1 base, with 9 bases remaining between them.

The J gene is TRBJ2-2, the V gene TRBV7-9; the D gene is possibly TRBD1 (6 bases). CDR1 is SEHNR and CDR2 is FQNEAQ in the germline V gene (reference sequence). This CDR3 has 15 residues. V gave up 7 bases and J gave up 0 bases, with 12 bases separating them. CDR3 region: CASTSRGTNTGELFF. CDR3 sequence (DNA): TGTGCCAGCACCTCAAGGGGGACGAACACCGGGGAGCTGTTTTTT.

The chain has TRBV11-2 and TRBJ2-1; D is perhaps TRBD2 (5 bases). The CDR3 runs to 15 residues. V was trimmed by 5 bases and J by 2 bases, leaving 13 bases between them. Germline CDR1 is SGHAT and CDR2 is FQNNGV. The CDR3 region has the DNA TGTGCCAGCAGCCAGAGGGCAGCGACCTACAATGAGCAGTTCTTC. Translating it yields CASSQRAATYNEQFF.

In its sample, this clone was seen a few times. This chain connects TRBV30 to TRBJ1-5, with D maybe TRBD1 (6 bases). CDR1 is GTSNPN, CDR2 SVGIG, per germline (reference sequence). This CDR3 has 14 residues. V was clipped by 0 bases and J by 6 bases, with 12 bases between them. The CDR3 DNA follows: TGTGCCTGGAGTGTACGAGGGGGTTTTCAGCCCCAGCATTTT. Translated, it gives CAWSVRGGFQPQHF.

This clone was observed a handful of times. CDR3 nucleotide sequence: TGCAGCGTTGTCGGTAGCTCGGAAGTGTCCTACGAGCAGTACTTC. This gives the protein CSVVGSSEVSYEQYF. The rearrangement uses TRBV29-1 and TRBJ2-7, with D unresolved. V was pared by 4 bases and J by 1 base, with 17 bases between. The CDR3 totals 15 residues. The germline V gene encodes CDR1 SQVTM and CDR2 ANQGSEA.

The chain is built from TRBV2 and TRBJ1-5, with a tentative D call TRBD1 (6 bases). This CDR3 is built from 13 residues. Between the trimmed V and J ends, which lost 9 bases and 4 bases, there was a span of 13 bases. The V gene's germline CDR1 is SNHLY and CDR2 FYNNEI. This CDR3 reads CASTDSFNQPQHF. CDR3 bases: TGTGCCAGTACGGACAGCTTTAATCAGCCCCAGCATTTT.

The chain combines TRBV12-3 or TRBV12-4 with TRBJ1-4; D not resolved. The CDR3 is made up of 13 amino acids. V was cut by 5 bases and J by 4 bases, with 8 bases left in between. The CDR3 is CASSPHSNEKLFF. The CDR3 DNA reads TGTGCCAGCAGTCCTCACAGTAATGAAAAACTGTTTTTT.

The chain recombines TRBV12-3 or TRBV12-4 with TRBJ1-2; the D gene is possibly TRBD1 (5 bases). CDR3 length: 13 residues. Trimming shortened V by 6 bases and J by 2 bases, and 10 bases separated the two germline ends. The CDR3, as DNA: TGTGCCAGCAGCAGACAGCCAAACTATGGCTACACCTTC. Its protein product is CASSRQPNYGYTF.

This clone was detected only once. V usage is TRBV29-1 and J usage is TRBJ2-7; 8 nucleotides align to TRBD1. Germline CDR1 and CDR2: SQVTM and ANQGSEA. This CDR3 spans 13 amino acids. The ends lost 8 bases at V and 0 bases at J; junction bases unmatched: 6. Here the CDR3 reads CSIRQGSSYEQYF. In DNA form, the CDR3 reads TGCAGCATTAGACAGGGGAGCTCCTACGAGCAGTACTTC.

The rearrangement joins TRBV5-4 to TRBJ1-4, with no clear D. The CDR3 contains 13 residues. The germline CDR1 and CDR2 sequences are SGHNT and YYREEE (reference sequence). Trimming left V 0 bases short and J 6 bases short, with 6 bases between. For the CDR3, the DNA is TGTGCCAGCAGCTTGGGGTCGGATGAAAAACTGTTTTTT. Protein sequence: CASSLGSDEKLFF.

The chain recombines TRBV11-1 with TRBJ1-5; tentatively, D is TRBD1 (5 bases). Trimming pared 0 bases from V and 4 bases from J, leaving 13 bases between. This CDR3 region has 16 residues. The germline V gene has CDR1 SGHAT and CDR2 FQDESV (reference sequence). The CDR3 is CASSLAGLNRNQPQHF. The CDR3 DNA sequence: TGTGCCAGCAGCTTAGCGGGACTTAACAGGAATCAGCCCCAGCATTTT.

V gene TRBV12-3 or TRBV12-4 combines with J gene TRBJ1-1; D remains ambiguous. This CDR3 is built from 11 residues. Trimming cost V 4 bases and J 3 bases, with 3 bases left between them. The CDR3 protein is CASSYYTEAFF. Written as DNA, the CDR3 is TGTGCCAGCAGTTACTACACTGAAGCTTTCTTT.

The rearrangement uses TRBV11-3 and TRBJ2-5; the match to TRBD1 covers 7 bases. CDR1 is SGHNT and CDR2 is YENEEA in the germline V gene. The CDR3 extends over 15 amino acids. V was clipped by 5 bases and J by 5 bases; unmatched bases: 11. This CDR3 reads CASSPRQGFDETQYF. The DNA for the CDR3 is TGTGCCAGCAGCCCGAGACAGGGATTCGACGAGACCCAGTACTTC.

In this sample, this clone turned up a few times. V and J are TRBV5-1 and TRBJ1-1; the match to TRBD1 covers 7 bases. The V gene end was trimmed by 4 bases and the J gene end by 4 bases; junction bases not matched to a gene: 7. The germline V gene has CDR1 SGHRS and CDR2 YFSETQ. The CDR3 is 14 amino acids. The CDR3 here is CASSRTSGGTEAFF. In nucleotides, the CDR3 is TGCGCCAGCAGCAGAACTTCAGGGGGCACTGAAGCTTTCTTT.

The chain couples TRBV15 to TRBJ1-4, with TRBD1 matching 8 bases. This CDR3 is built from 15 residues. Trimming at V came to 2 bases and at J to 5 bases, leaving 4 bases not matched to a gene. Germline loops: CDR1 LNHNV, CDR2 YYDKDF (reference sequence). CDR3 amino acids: CATSRQGALNEKLFF. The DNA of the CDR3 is TGTGCCACCAGCAGACAGGGGGCGCTGAATGAAAAACTGTTTTTT.

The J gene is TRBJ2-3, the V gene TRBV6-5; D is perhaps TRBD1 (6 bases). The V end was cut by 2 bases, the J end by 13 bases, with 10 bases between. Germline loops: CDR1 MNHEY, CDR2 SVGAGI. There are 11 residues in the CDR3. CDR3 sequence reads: CASSYRTEEYF. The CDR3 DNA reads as TGTGCCAGCAGTTACCGGACAGAGGAGTATTTT.

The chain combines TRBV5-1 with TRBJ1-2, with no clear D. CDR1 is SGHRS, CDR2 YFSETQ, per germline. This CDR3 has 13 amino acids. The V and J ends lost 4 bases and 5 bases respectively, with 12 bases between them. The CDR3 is CASSQNTVYGYTF. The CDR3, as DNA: TGCGCCAGCAGCCAGAACACAGTTTATGGCTACACCTTC.

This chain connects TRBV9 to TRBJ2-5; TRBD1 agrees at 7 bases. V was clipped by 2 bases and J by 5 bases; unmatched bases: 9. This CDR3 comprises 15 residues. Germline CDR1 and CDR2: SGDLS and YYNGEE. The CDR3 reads CASSVNTGDFETQYF. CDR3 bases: TGTGCCAGCAGCGTGAATACAGGGGATTTCGAGACCCAGTACTTC.

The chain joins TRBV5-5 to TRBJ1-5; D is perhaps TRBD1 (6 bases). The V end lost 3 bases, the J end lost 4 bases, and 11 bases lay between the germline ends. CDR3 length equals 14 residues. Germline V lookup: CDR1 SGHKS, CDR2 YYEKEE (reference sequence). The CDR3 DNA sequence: TGTGCCAGCAGCTGGACTGGACAGAATCAGCCCCAGCATTTT. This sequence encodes CASSWTGQNQPQHF.

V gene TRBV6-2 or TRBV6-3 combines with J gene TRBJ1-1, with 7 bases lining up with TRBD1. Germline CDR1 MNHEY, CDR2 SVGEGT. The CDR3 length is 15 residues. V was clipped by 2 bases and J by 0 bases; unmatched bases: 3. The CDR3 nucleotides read TGTGCCAGCAGTTACCGCAGGGGGGTGAACACTGAAGCTTTCTTT. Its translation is CASSYRRGVNTEAFF.

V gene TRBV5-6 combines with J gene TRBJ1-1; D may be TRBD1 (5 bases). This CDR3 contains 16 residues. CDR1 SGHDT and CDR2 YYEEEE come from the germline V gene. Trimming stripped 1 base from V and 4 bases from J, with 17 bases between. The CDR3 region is CASSLNGMGGFTEAFF. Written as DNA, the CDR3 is TGTGCCAGCAGCTTGAATGGGATGGGGGGTTTCACTGAAGCTTTCTTT.

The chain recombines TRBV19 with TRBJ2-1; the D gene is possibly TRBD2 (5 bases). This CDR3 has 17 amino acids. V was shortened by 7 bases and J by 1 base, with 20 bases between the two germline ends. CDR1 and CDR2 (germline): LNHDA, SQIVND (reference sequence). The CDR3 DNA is TGTGCCAGTACCTCCCGGTCCGGGGTGTCTTCCTACAATGAGCAGTTCTTC. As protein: CASTSRSGVSSYNEQFF.

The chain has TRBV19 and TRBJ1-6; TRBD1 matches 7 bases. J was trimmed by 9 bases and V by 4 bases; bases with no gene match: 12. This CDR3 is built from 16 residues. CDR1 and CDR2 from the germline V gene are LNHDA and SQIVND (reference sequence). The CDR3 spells CASSTQAGGLGSPLHF. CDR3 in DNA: TGTGCCAGTAGTACTCAGGCAGGGGGGCTCGGTTCACCCCTCCACTTT.

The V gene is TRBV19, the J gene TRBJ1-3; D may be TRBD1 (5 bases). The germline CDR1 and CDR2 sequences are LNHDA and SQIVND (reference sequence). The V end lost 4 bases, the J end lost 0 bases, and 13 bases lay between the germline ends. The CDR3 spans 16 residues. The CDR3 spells CASSRGTTNSGNTIYF. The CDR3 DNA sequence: TGTGCCAGTAGTAGAGGGACTACGAACTCTGGAAACACCATATATTTT.

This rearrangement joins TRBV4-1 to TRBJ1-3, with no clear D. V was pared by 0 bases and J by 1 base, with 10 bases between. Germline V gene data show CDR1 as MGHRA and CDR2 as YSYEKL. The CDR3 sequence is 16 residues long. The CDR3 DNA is TGCGCCAGCAGCCAAGAATCAAGGGAGTCTGGAAACACCATATATTTT. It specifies CASSQESRESGNTIYF.

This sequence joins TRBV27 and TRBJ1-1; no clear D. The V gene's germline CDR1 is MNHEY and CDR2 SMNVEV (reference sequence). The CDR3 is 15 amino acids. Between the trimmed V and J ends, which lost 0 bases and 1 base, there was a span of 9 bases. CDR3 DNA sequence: TGTGCCAGCAGTTTATCCCCCAGGCGGAACACTGAAGCTTTCTTT. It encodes CASSLSPRRNTEAFF.

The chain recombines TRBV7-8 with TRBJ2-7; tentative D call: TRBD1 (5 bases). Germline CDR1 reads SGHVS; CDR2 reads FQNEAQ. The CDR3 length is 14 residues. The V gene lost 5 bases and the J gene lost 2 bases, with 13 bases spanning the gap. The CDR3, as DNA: TGTGCCAGCAGCCAAAGAACAGGTACCTACGAGCAGTACTTC. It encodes CASSQRTGTYEQYF.

The chain's CDR3 is CASSSHGNTIYF. The CDR3 bases are TGTGCCAGCAGCTCCCATGGAAACACCATATATTTT. The chain joins TRBV9 to TRBJ1-3, with D uncertain. The CDR3 spans 12 residues. The V end lost 4 bases, the J end lost 3 bases, and 5 bases lay between the germline ends. The germline V gene has CDR1 SGDLS and CDR2 YYNGEE.

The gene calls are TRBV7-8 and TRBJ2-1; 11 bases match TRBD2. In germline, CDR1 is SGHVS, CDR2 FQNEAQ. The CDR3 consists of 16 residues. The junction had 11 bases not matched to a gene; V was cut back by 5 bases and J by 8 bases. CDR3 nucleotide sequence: TGTGCCAGCAGCGGCCGGGGTAGCGGGGGGGCGGATGAGCAGTTCTTC. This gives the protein CASSGRGSGGADEQFF.

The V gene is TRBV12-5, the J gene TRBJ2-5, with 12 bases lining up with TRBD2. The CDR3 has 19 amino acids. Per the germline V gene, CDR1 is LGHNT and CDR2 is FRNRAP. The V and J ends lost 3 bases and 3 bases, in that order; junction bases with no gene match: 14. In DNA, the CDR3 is TGTGCTAGTGGTTTACGACTAGCGGGGGTTCGGTATAGAAAAGAGACCCAGTACTTC. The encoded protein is CASGLRLAGVRYRKETQYF.